The rows below give T cell receptor beta chains drawn from one sample of a study of technical replicates of blood from several donors. Libraries were prepared by immunoSEQ multiplex PCR; TCRdb keeps only in-frame clonotypes and omits some of them. Of some 60,000 clones listed, 91% are singletons. The source material was PBMCs. These receptors came from a human donor in good health. Some clones in this sample may be carry-over from other donors' samples. The CDR3 runs from the conserved cysteine through the conserved F or W. The D gene is left open where the match is weak. Only some rows state a clone size, as once, few, many or a class for expanded clones.

j_call d_call clone_size v_call cdr3_aa cdr3_nt
TRBJ1-4 . . TRBV7-2 CASSLQGLFGANEKLFF TGTGCCAGCAGCTTACAGGGGCTCTTCGGGGCTAATGAAAAACTGTTTTTT
TRBJ2-1 TRBD2 . TRBV7-6 CASSYRGGREVYNEQFF TGTGCCAGCAGCTATCGAGGCGGGAGGGAGGTTTACAATGAGCAGTTCTTC
TRBJ1-1 TRBD1 medium-sized TRBV4-3 CASSQDRAAGGEAFF TGCGCCAGCAGCCAAGATCGCGCGGCAGGGGGTGAAGCTTTCTTT
TRBJ1-1 . . TRBV4-1 CASSQSPGQDTEAFF TGCGCCAGCAGCCAGTCGCCAGGGCAGGACACTGAAGCTTTCTTT
TRBJ2-2 TRBD2 once TRBV10-3 CAISDSSGSGELFF TGTGCCATCAGTGATTCTAGCGGGAGTGGGGAGCTGTTTTTT
TRBJ2-2 TRBD2 . TRBV12-5 CASGSGLAATGELFF TGTGCTAGTGGTTCCGGACTAGCGGCCACCGGGGAGCTGTTTTTT
TRBJ2-7 TRBD1 . TRBV19 CASSTGTGGREQYF TGTGCCAGTAGTACCGGGACAGGGGGCCGGGAGCAGTACTTC
TRBJ1-1 TRBD1 . TRBV7-9 CASSTDRASTEAFF TGTGCCAGCAGCACGGACAGGGCGAGCACTGAAGCTTTCTTT
TRBJ2-3 . . TRBV6-1 CASSEAMGAPRGDTQYF TGTGCCAGCAGTGAAGCCATGGGGGCCCCTAGAGGGGATACGCAGTATTTT
TRBJ2-3 TRBD2 . TRBV5-4 CASSLAGGMTDTQYF TGTGCCAGCAGCTTAGCGGGGGGCATGACAGATACGCAGTATTTT
TRBJ1-1 . once TRBV7-2 CASSNTAGNTEAFF TGTGCCAGCAGCAACACGGCAGGGAACACTGAAGCTTTCTTT
TRBJ2-7 . . TRBV7-9 CASSLHRDLPEQYF TGTGCCAGCAGCCTGCACCGGGACTTACCCGAGCAGTACTTC
TRBJ2-6 . . TRBV23-1 CASSLSSWSGANVLTF TGCGCCAGCAGTCTTAGTAGCTGGTCTGGGGCCAACGTCCTGACTTTC
TRBJ2-7 . once TRBV30 CAWSPPSAVTYEQYF TGTGCCTGGAGTCCCCCTTCTGCGGTAACCTACGAGCAGTACTTC
TRBJ2-7 . . TRBV10-3 CAISEPSSYEQYF TGTGCCATCAGTGAGCCCTCCTCCTACGAGCAGTACTTC